This is a list of T cell receptor beta chains from one sample in a study of OX40 agonist ivuxolimab in advanced cancers. Using immunoSEQ multiplex PCR, the repertoire was profiled, and TCRdb retains in-frame clones only, with some absent. The sample holds 55,000 to 95,000 clones; about 90% are singletons and the top ten take 2.5% to 3.5%. The sample here was CD4+ or CD8+ T cells sorted from blood, taken in a trial of the OX40 agonist ivuxolimab. Receptors originate from an adult with an advanced solid tumor such as melanoma, head and neck, liver or kidney cancer. The CDR3 runs from the conserved cysteine through the conserved F or W. The order of the fields is J gene, V gene, D gene, clone size, CDR3 protein, CDR3 DNA. A D gene is named only where the DNA matches it firmly. Size values are once, few and many counts, or a class for expanded clones, and some rows have none.

J gene: TRBJ2-5
V gene: TRBV5-1
D gene: -
clone size: -
CDR3 protein: CASSLGSGTQETQYF
CDR3 DNA: TGCGCCAGCAGCTTGGGGTCGGGTACTCAAGAGACCCAGTACTTC

J gene: TRBJ1-2
V gene: TRBV11-2
D gene: -
clone size: -
CDR3 protein: CASSEQGVGYTF
CDR3 DNA: TGTGCCAGCAGCGAACAGGGTGTGGGCTACACCTTC

J gene: TRBJ2-3
V gene: TRBV7-9
D gene: TRBD2
clone size: -
CDR3 protein: CASSPPIGGGADTQYF
CDR3 DNA: TGTGCCAGCAGCCCGCCGATTGGCGGGGGGGCAGATACGCAGTATTTT

J gene: TRBJ2-7
V gene: TRBV7-9
D gene: TRBD2
clone size: once
CDR3 protein: CASSSEYSGRISYEQYF
CDR3 DNA: TGTGCCAGCAGCTCCGAGTATAGCGGGAGGATCTCCTACGAGCAGTACTTC

J gene: TRBJ2-3
V gene: TRBV18
D gene: -
clone size: -
CDR3 protein: CASSPLRGGVTDTQYF
CDR3 DNA: TGTGCCAGCTCACCACTCAGGGGAGGGGTCACAGATACGCAGTATTTT

J gene: TRBJ2-5
V gene: TRBV27
D gene: -
clone size: -
CDR3 protein: CASSLAGPQLGETQYF
CDR3 DNA: TGTGCCAGCAGTTTAGCGGGACCCCAACTAGGGGAGACCCAGTACTTC

J gene: TRBJ2-1
V gene: TRBV4-2
D gene: TRBD2
clone size: -
CDR3 protein: CASSQEGGRLAVGKSSYNEQFF
CDR3 DNA: TGTGCCAGCAGCCAAGAAGGGGGGAGACTAGCGGTTGGTAAGAGCTCCTACAATGAGCAGTTCTTC

J gene: TRBJ1-1
V gene: TRBV6-5
D gene: TRBD1
clone size: -
CDR3 protein: CATTGTGFTEAFF
CDR3 DNA: TGTGCCACCACCGGGACAGGGTTCACTGAAGCTTTCTTT

J gene: TRBJ2-1
V gene: TRBV14
D gene: -
clone size: -
CDR3 protein: CASSQDPWGEQFF
CDR3 DNA: TGTGCCAGCAGCCAAGACCCGTGGGGTGAGCAGTTCTTC

J gene: TRBJ2-7
V gene: TRBV11-2
D gene: TRBD1
clone size: -
CDR3 protein: CASSTTGGLYEQYF
CDR3 DNA: TGTGCCAGCAGCACGACAGGGGGTCTCTACGAGCAGTACTTC

J gene: TRBJ1-2
V gene: TRBV18
D gene: TRBD1
clone size: once
CDR3 protein: CASSPQGGGGYTF
CDR3 DNA: TGTGCCAGCTCACCGCAGGGGGGTGGTGGCTACACCTTC

J gene: TRBJ2-1
V gene: TRBV7-2
D gene: TRBD2
clone size: -
CDR3 protein: CASSSGLAGAFSYNEQFF
CDR3 DNA: TGTGCCAGCAGCTCAGGACTAGCGGGGGCCTTCTCCTACAATGAGCAGTTCTTC

J gene: TRBJ2-7
V gene: TRBV20-1
D gene: -
clone size: -
CDR3 protein: CSARGSYEQYF
CDR3 DNA: TGCAGTGCTAGGGGTTCCTACGAGCAGTACTTC

J gene: TRBJ2-1
V gene: TRBV6-5
D gene: TRBD2
clone size: -
CDR3 protein: CASSYGLAGGYDEQFF
CDR3 DNA: TGTGCCAGCAGTTATGGTCTAGCGGGAGGGTATGATGAGCAGTTCTTC

J gene: TRBJ2-3
V gene: TRBV21-1
D gene: -
clone size: few
CDR3 protein: CASSKEADTQYF
CDR3 DNA: TGTGCCAGCAGCAAAGAAGCAGATACGCAGTATTTT

J gene: TRBJ2-1
V gene: TRBV5-1
D gene: -
clone size: -
CDR3 protein: CASEGAGSNEQFF
CDR3 DNA: TGCGCCAGTGAAGGCGCCGGCTCCAATGAGCAGTTCTTC

J gene: TRBJ2-3
V gene: TRBV7-6
D gene: TRBD1
clone size: -
CDR3 protein: CASSLTGEVDTQYF
CDR3 DNA: TGTGCCAGCAGCTTGACAGGGGAGGTGGATACGCAGTATTTT

J gene: TRBJ2-1
V gene: TRBV14
D gene: -
clone size: -
CDR3 protein: CASSQVRETEQFF
CDR3 DNA: TGTGCCAGCAGCCAAGTGCGGGAAACTGAGCAGTTCTTC

J gene: TRBJ2-1
V gene: TRBV30
D gene: -
clone size: -
CDR3 protein: CAWSTPQKQFF
CDR3 DNA: TGTGCCTGGAGTACCCCCCAAAAGCAGTTCTTC

J gene: TRBJ2-3
V gene: TRBV25-1
D gene: TRBD2
clone size: -
CDR3 protein: CASSEGLAGNLGTQYF
CDR3 DNA: TGTGCCAGCAGTGAGGGACTAGCGGGAAACCTGGGTACGCAGTATTTT

J gene: TRBJ1-2
V gene: TRBV18
D gene: -
clone size: -
CDR3 protein: CASSPRGHPLDYGYTF
CDR3 DNA: TGTGCCAGCTCACCAAGGGGACACCCCTTGGACTATGGCTACACCTTC

J gene: TRBJ2-7
V gene: TRBV18
D gene: -
clone size: once
CDR3 protein: CASSPESRGTYEQYF
CDR3 DNA: TGTGCCAGCTCACCAGAATCGAGGGGAACTTACGAGCAGTACTTC

J gene: TRBJ1-2
V gene: TRBV7-9
D gene: -
clone size: few
CDR3 protein: CASSLDRSSGYTF
CDR3 DNA: TGTGCCAGCAGCTTAGATCGTTCATCTGGCTACACCTTC

J gene: TRBJ2-2
V gene: TRBV7-8
D gene: -
clone size: -
CDR3 protein: CASSLANGFFSGELFF
CDR3 DNA: TGTGCCAGCAGCTTAGCTAATGGGTTTTTCAGCGGGGAGCTGTTTTTT

J gene: TRBJ2-2
V gene: TRBV30
D gene: -
clone size: -
CDR3 protein: CALSGFGTGELFF
CDR3 DNA: TGTGCCCTGTCGGGCTTCGGCACCGGGGAGCTGTTTTTT